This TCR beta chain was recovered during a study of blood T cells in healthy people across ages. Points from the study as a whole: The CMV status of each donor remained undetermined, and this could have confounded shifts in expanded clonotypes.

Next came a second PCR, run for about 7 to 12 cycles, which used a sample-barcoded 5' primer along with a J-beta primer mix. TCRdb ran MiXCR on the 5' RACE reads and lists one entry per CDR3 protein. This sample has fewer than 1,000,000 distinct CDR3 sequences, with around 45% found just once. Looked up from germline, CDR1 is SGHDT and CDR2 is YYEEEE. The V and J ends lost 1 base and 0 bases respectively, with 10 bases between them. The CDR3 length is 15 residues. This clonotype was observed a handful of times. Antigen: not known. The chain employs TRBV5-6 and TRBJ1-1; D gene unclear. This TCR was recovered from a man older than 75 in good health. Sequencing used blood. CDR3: CASSLLGRMNTEAFF. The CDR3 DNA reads TGTGCCAGCAGCTTGCTGGGCCGCATGAACACTGAAGCTTTCTTT.